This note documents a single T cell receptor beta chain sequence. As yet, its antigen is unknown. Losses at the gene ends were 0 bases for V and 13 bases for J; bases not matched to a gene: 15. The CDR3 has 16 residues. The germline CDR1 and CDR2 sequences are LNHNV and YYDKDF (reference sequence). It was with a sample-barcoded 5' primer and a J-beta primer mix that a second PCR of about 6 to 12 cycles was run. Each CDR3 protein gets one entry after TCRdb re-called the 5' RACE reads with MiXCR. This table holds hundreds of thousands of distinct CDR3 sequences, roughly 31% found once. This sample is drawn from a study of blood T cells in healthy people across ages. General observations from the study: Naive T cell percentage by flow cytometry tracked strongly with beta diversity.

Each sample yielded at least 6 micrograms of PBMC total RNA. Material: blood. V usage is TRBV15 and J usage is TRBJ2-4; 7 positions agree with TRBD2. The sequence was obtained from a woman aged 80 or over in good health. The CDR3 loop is CATSRDFGLGYSEQYF. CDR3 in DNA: TGTGCCACCAGCAGAGATTTTGGACTAGGCTACAGTGAGCAGTACTTC.